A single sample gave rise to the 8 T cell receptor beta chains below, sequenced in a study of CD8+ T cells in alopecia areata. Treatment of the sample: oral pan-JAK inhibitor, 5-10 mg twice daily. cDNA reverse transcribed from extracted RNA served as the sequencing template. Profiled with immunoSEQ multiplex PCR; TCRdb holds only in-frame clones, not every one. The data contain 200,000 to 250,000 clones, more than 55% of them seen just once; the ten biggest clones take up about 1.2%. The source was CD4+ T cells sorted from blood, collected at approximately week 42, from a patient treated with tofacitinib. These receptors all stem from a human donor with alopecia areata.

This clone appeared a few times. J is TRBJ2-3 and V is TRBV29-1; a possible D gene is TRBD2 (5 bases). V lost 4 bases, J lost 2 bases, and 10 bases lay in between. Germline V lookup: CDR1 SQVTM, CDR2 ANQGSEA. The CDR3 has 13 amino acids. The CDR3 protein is CSVAGRATDTQYF. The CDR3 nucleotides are TGCAGCGTTGCGGGAAGGGCCACAGATACGCAGTATTTT.

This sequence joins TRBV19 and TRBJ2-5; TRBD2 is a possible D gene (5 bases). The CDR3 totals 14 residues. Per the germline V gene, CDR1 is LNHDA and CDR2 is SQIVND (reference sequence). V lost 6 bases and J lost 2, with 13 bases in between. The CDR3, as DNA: TGTGCCAGTAGCATGACTACATCTCAAGAGACCCAGTACTTC. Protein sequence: CASSMTTSQETQYF.

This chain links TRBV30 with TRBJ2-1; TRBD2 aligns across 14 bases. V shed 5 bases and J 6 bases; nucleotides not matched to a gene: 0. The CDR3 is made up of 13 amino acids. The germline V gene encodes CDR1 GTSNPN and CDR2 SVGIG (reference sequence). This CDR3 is CAWGLAGGNEQFF. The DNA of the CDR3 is TGTGCCTGGGGACTAGCGGGGGGCAATGAGCAGTTCTTC.

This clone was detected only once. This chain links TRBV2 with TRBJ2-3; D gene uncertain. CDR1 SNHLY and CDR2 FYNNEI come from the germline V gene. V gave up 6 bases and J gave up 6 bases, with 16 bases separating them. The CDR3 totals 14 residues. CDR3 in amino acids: CASSLALRADTQYF. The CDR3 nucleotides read TGTGCCAGCAGCCTCGCTCTCCGGGCGGATACGCAGTATTTT.

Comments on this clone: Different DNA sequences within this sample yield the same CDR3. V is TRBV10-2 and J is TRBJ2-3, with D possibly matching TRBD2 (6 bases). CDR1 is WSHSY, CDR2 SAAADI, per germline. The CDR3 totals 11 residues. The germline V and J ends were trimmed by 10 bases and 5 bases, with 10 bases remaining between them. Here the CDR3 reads CATSGGDTQYF. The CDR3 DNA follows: TGCGCCACCTCCGGGGGAGATACGCAGTATTTT.

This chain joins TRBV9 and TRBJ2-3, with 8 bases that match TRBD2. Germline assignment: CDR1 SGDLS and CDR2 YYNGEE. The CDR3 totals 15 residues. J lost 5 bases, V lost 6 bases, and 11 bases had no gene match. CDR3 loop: CASTRGATTRDTQYF. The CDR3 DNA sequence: TGTGCCAGCACGCGGGGGGCGACAACAAGAGATACGCAGTATTTT. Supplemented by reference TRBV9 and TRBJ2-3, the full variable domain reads DSGVTQTPKHLITATGQRVTLRCSPRSGDLSVYWYQQSLDQGLQFLIQYYNGEERAKGNILERFSAQQFPDLHSELNLSSLELGDSALYFCASTRGATTRDTQYFGPGTRLTVL.

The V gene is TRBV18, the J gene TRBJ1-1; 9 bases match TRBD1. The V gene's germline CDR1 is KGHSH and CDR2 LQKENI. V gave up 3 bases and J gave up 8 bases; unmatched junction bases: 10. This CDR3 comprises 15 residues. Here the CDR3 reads CASSPGTGRMVEAFF. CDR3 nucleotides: TGTGCCAGCTCACCGGGGACAGGGAGAATGGTGGAAGCTTTCTTT.

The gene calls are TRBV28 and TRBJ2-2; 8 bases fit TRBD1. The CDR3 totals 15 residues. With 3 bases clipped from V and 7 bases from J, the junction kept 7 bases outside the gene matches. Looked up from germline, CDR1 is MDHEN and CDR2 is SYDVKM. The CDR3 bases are TGTGCCAGCAGTTTGCAGGGGGCGCTTGGCGGGGAGCTGTTTTTT. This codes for CASSLQGALGGELFF.